This T cell receptor beta chain was observed in a study of shared clonotypes between healthy human individuals. Replicate sorted-subset PCRs were loaded with approximately 200 ng DNA, roughly 33,000 T cell genomes. Generated by immunoSEQ multiplex PCR, the TCRdb table keeps only in-frame clones and is missing some. In the table there are 2 million to 2.5 million clones, 93% of which are singletons. All of the donors resided in Nashville, Tennessee, and each was a Caucasian adult. The germline V gene encodes CDR1 SEHNR and CDR2 FQNEAQ (reference sequence). V shed 4 bases and J shed 1 base, with 8 bases lying between them. The CDR3 has 13 residues.

This chain joins TRBV7-9 and TRBJ2-7; a weak D match, TRBD1 (5 bases). This sequence was found in a young man in good health. Some clones in this sample may be carry-over from other donors' samples. The material sequenced was naive CD4+ T cells from PBMCs. Subset: CD45RA+ positively selected. The chain's CDR3 is CASSYQGSYEQYF. CDR3 coding DNA: TGTGCCAGCAGCTATCAGGGTTCCTACGAGCAGTACTTC. Complete variable domain (other parts from reference TRBV7-9 and TRBJ2-7): DTGVSQNPRHKITKRGQNVTFRCDPISEHNRLYWYRQTLGQGPEFLTYFQNEAQLEKSRLLSDRFSAERPKGSFSTLEIQRTEQGDSAMYLCASSYQGSYEQYFGPGTRLTVT.